The 13 T cell receptor beta chains in this list originate from one sample, sequenced in a study of T cell responses to AZD1222 COVID-19 vaccine. Clones were sequenced by immunoSEQ multiplex PCR, and TCRdb holds only the in-frame ones, with some missing. The sample consists of around 160,000 clones, around 91% of them appearing once. Sequenced material: peripheral blood, taken on day 0 of AZD1222 vaccination. The receptor source for this set is an adult in good health.

This sequence joins TRBV7-3 and TRBJ2-2; weak D call: TRBD2 (6 bases). CDR1 SGHTA and CDR2 FQGTGA come from the germline V gene. This CDR3 contains 16 residues. The V end was cut by 2 bases, the J end by 6 bases, with 16 bases between. CDR3 DNA sequence: TGTGCCAGCAGCTTAGGAGGGTCCGGTTCCTCCGGGGAGCTGTTTTTT. This encodes CASSLGGSGSSGELFF.

A single count supports this clone. Here the CDR3 DNA reads TGTGCCATCAGTGAGTCGACCGGAAACACCATATATTTT. Translated, it gives CAISESTGNTIYF. The chain employs TRBV10-3 and TRBJ1-3, with D unresolved. V was trimmed by 0 bases and J by 4 bases, leaving 4 bases between them. This CDR3 spans 13 amino acids. Germline V CDR1 and CDR2: ENHRY, SYGVKD.

This rearrangement joins TRBV11-2 to TRBJ2-2; D not resolved. CDR1 is SGHAT and CDR2 is FQNNGV in the germline V gene. V was clipped by 3 bases and J by 1 base, with 9 bases between them. The CDR3 consists of 15 residues. The CDR3 DNA reads as TGTGCCAGCAGCTTTATGCGGATGAACACCGGGGAGCTGTTTTTT. It translates to CASSFMRMNTGELFF.

The chain carries TRBV28 and TRBJ2-3; D uncertain. V dropped 5 bases and J dropped 2 bases, with 5 bases sitting between them. CDR3 length equals 12 residues. Germline CDR1 MDHEN, CDR2 SYDVKM. Here the CDR3 DNA reads TGTGCCAGCAGTCCGACCACAGATACGCAGTATTTT. Translating gives CASSPTTDTQYF.

This clone appeared a few times. The chain employs TRBV4-1 and TRBJ2-7, with D perhaps matching TRBD2 (5 bases). CDR3 length: 15 amino acids. Germline CDR1 and CDR2: MGHRA and YSYEKL. The ends were cut back, 4 bases at V and 3 bases at J, with 16 bases in the middle. CDR3 sequence (DNA): TGCGCCAGCAGCCCGTCCCCCGCAGGAGGCTACGAGCAGTACTTC. It specifies CASSPSPAGGYEQYF.

This chain connects TRBV19 to TRBJ1-1, with 8 bases aligning to TRBD1. Germline V CDR1 and CDR2: LNHDA, SQIVND (reference sequence). The V gene end was trimmed by 6 bases and the J gene end by 1 base; junction bases not matched to a gene: 4. This CDR3 spans 14 amino acids. The CDR3 sequence: CASRGTGENTEAFF. CDR3 DNA sequence: TGTGCCAGTAGGGGGACAGGAGAGAACACTGAAGCTTTCTTT. Full variable domain (outside the CDR3, taken from reference TRBV19 and TRBJ1-1): DGGITQSPKYLFRKEGQNVTLSCEQNLNHDAMYWYRQDPGQGLRLIYYSQIVNDFQKGDIAEGYSVSREKKESFPLTVTSAQKNPTAFYLCASRGTGENTEAFFGQGTRLTVV.

This chain joins TRBV5-4 and TRBJ1-2; maybe TRBD1 (6 bases). CDR3 size: 13 residues. V shed 3 bases and J shed 3 bases, with 9 bases lying between them. From germline, CDR1 is SGHNT and CDR2 YYREEE (reference sequence). CDR3 nucleotide sequence: TGTGCCAGCAGCTATCACAGGGACTATGGCTACACCTTC. Translated, it gives CASSYHRDYGYTF.

The chain combines TRBV28 with TRBJ1-5; D gene uncertain. Germline V gives CDR1 MDHEN, CDR2 SYDVKM. CDR3 length: 13 amino acids. V lost 5 bases and J lost 3, with 8 bases in between. DNA for the CDR3: TGTGCCAGCAGTATCCGGTCCAATCAGCCCCAGCATTTT. Its protein product is CASSIRSNQPQHF.

This chain uses TRBV7-2 with TRBJ1-1; D remains ambiguous. Deletions cut 1 base from V and 1 base from J, with 16 bases between. This CDR3 comprises 17 residues. Germline V CDR1 and CDR2: SGHTA, FQGNSA. CDR3 DNA sequence: TGTGCCAGCAGCTTAGAAGGGTTTGGGGTAGGGAACACTGAAGCTTTCTTT. Protein: CASSLEGFGVGNTEAFF.

The chain couples TRBV5-6 to TRBJ2-7; D might be TRBD1 (7 bases). This CDR3 comprises 14 residues. Trimming took off 0 bases at V and 2 bases at J, with 9 bases between the two ends. Germline loops: CDR1 SGHDT, CDR2 YYEEEE. CDR3 DNA sequence: TGTGCCAGCAGCTTGGGGAGGGGGCCCTACGAGCAGTACTTC. It codes for CASSLGRGPYEQYF.

The chain uses TRBV18 and TRBJ2-7, with D hard to call. V was cut by 4 bases and J by 2 bases, with 3 bases left in between. The germline CDR1 and CDR2 sequences are KGHSH and LQKENI. The CDR3 is made up of 11 amino acids. This chain's CDR3 is CASSQPYEQYF. CDR3 nucleotide sequence: TGTGCCAGCTCACAGCCCTACGAGCAGTACTTC.

The chain uses TRBV7-9 and TRBJ1-3; 7 bases align to TRBD1. The CDR3 totals 16 residues. The germline CDR1 and CDR2 sequences are SEHNR and FQNEAQ (reference sequence). J was trimmed by 2 bases and V by 3 bases; bases with no gene match: 7. Written as DNA, the CDR3 is TGTGCCAGCAGCTTCCCTGACAGGGAGGCTGGAAACACCATATATTTT. Encoded protein: CASSFPDREAGNTIYF.

This chain joins TRBV7-9 and TRBJ1-2, with D unclear. CDR1 and CDR2 (germline): SEHNR, FQNEAQ (reference sequence). The CDR3 sequence is 14 residues long. Deletions cut 1 base from V and 4 bases from J, with 10 bases between. The CDR3 DNA reads as TGTGCCAGCAGCTTAGGGCCGAGGTCCTATGGCTACACCTTC. Translation gives CASSLGPRSYGYTF.